One sample yielded the 15 T cell receptor beta chains listed below, sequenced in a study of radiation and T cells in renal cell carcinoma. Time point meaning: baseline pretreatment blood. Described treatment: 15 Gy SBRT to primary tumor, nephrectomy 4 weeks later. TCRdb's table, derived via immunoSEQ multiplex PCR, lists solely in-frame clones and lacks some. In the table there are about 91,000 clones, over 65% of which are singletons. Sequencing was performed on blood, taken from a patient whose treatment included radiotherapy and nephrectomy. These receptors all come from a man aged 60 to 69 with renal cell carcinoma.

This clone appeared many times. In DNA form, the CDR3 reads TGTGCCAGCAGCTCCGGGCCTCGGAGCACCGGGGAGCTGTTTTTT. It specifies CASSSGPRSTGELFF. The chain is built from TRBV7-8 and TRBJ2-2; D is undetermined. Germline CDR1 and CDR2: SGHVS and FQNEAQ. This CDR3 is 15 amino acids long. The ends were cut back, 4 bases at V and 4 bases at J, with 13 bases in the middle.

V and J are TRBV5-1 and TRBJ2-2, with TRBD2 identical over 10 bases. CDR1 is SGHRS, CDR2 YFSETQ, per germline. The CDR3 consists of 16 residues. Trimming removed 4 bases from V and 4 bases from J; junction bases left unmatched: 7. In DNA, the CDR3 is TGCGCCAGCAGCCTCACTAGCGGGATGAGCACCGGGGAGCTGTTTTTT. It specifies CASSLTSGMSTGELFF.

V and J are TRBV28 and TRBJ2-7; 10 bases are shared with TRBD2. The CDR3 runs to 16 residues. Germline assignment: CDR1 MDHEN and CDR2 SYDVKM. V trimming: 5 bases; J trimming: 5 bases; junction bases outside the gene matches: 12. The CDR3 DNA reads as TGTGCCAGCAGTATACTAAGCGGGAGGGCCTTCAACGAGCAGTACTTC. As protein: CASSILSGRAFNEQYF.

V usage is TRBV6-4 and J usage is TRBJ2-2, with D perhaps assigned TRBD1 or TRBD2 (5 bases each). V lost 4 bases to trimming and J lost 6 bases, with 12 bases between them. The germline gives CDR1 MRHNA, CDR2 SNTAGT. The CDR3 contains 14 residues. The CDR3 is CASSVGPGPGELFF. CDR3 sequence (DNA): TGTGCCAGCAGTGTGGGACCTGGACCCGGGGAGCTGTTTTTT.

This chain uses TRBV10-1 with TRBJ2-1; 9 bases fit TRBD2. The V gene end was trimmed by 5 bases and the J gene end by 7 bases; junction bases not matched to a gene: 6. CDR3 length: 14 residues. Germline CDR1 and CDR2: WNHNN and SYGVQD (reference sequence). CDR3 protein: CASSSSGTENEQFF. Here the CDR3 DNA reads TGCGCCAGCAGTTCTAGCGGGACGGAGAATGAGCAGTTCTTC.

The J gene is TRBJ2-1, the V gene TRBV2; 9 bases agree with TRBD2. CDR1 and CDR2 (germline): SNHLY, FYNNEI. V was pared by 3 bases and J by 8 bases, with 8 bases of the junction left unmatched. This CDR3 contains 15 residues. The CDR3 nucleotides are TGTGCCAGCAGTGAGAGGCCTAGCGGGATGGATGAGCAGTTCTTC. Protein product: CASSERPSGMDEQFF.

The CDR3 loop is CASSYGLAGPAEQYF. CDR3 DNA: TGTGCCAGCAGTTACGGGCTAGCGGGACCTGCGGAGCAGTACTTC. The J gene is TRBJ2-7, the V gene TRBV6-5; TRBD2 agrees at 9 bases. The junction had 9 bases not matched to a gene; V was cut back by 2 bases and J by 7 bases. Germline assignment: CDR1 MNHEY and CDR2 SVGAGI. The CDR3 loop spans 15 amino acids.

The chain combines TRBV7-9 with TRBJ2-5; D gene unclear. With 5 bases removed from V and 5 bases from J, the gap between germline ends came to 12 bases. The germline CDR1 and CDR2 sequences are SEHNR and FQNEAQ (reference sequence). CDR3 length: 13 residues. The CDR3 is CASSPPSWETQYF. The CDR3 DNA sequence: TGTGCCAGCAGCCCCCCCTCGTGGGAGACCCAGTACTTC.

The chain carries TRBV5-1 and TRBJ2-1, with a weak D call TRBD2 (6 bases). The CDR3 loop spans 14 amino acids. Trimming removed 3 bases from V and 6 bases from J, with 13 bases in between. The V gene's germline CDR1 is SGHRS and CDR2 YFSETQ. The CDR3 here is CASSSLAHPNEQFF. CDR3 DNA: TGCGCCAGCAGCTCCCTAGCGCACCCCAATGAGCAGTTCTTC.

The chain combines TRBV10-1 with TRBJ2-4; D possibly uses TRBD1 or TRBD2 (5 bases each). Trimming removed 7 bases at V and 0 bases at J, with 19 bases between. The CDR3 is made up of 17 amino acids. Per the germline V gene, CDR1 is WNHNN and CDR2 is SYGVQD (reference sequence). This CDR3 reads CASTLGTHKLAKNIQYF. CDR3 sequence (DNA): TGCGCCAGCACCCTCGGGACCCACAAACTAGCCAAAAACATTCAGTACTTC.

This chain connects TRBV27 to TRBJ2-1; TRBD2 matches 7 bases. Germline CDR1 is MNHEY and CDR2 is SMNVEV (reference sequence). This CDR3 contains 16 residues. With V trimmed by 5 bases and J by 4 bases, 11 bases remained unmatched. For the CDR3, the DNA is TGTGCCAGCAGTCGGTCACGGCGGGAGATATACAATGAGCAGTTCTTC. Translating it yields CASSRSRREIYNEQFF.

The CDR3 bases are TGCGCCAGCAGCTCGGGACTAGCGGGAGGGCACCGGGAGACCGGGGAGCTGTTTTTT. Translation gives CASSSGLAGGHRETGELFF. This chain connects TRBV5-1 to TRBJ2-2; 16 bases fit TRBD2. There are 19 residues in the CDR3. Germline trimming cut 3 bases from V and 5 bases from J; bases unmatched to any gene: 10. Germline CDR1 SGHRS, CDR2 YFSETQ.

The chain is built from TRBV6-6 and TRBJ1-5; D call uncertain. The CDR3 contains 15 residues. V lost 8 bases to trimming and J lost 7 bases, with 21 bases between them. Germline CDR1 MNHNY, CDR2 SVGAGI (reference sequence). The CDR3 DNA follows: TGTGCCAGCTCCGAGGATCCAAGTATAAGCCAGCCCCAGCATTTT. Its protein product is CASSEDPSISQPQHF.

The V gene is TRBV19, the J gene TRBJ2-3; tentative D call: TRBD2 (6 bases). Between the trimmed V and J ends, which lost 5 bases and 7 bases, there was a span of 16 bases. Germline V gene lookup returns CDR1 LNHDA and CDR2 SQIVND (reference sequence). The CDR3 spans 14 residues. This chain's CDR3 is CASSDGSRGHTQYF. CDR3 coding DNA: TGTGCCAGTAGTGACGGGAGTCGAGGGCATACGCAGTATTTT.

This sequence joins TRBV19 and TRBJ2-5; 13 positions match TRBD2. The length of the CDR3 is 16 residues. Trimming removed 4 bases from V and 4 bases from J; junction bases left unmatched: 6. Germline values: CDR1 LNHDA, CDR2 SQIVND (reference sequence). CDR3 sequence reads: CASSTSRLAGGETQYF. Here the CDR3 DNA reads TGTGCCAGTAGTACAAGCCGACTAGCGGGAGGAGAGACCCAGTACTTC.